The 28 T cell receptor beta chains reported below all come from one sample, sequenced in a study of blood T cell repertoires in COVID-19. Using immunoSEQ multiplex PCR, the repertoire was profiled, and TCRdb retains in-frame clones only, with some absent. The data contain a few hundred thousand clones, 88% of them seen just once; the ten biggest clones take up about 0.7%. Sequenced sample: peripheral blood. The receptors were sampled from a human donor in a cohort sampled during active COVID-19.

V gene TRBV4-3 combines with J gene TRBJ2-2; D not resolved. Trimming removed 0 bases at V and 5 bases at J, with 13 bases between. Germline CDR1 is LGHNA and CDR2 is YSLEER. The CDR3 totals 16 residues. The CDR3 is CASSQDWSGRTGELFF. CDR3 bases: TGCGCCAGCAGCCAAGATTGGTCCGGTAGAACCGGGGAGCTGTTTTTT.

The chain carries TRBV11-2 and TRBJ1-3; D is perhaps TRBD1 (5 bases). This CDR3 has 15 residues. Between the trimmed V and J ends, which lost 1 base and 7 bases, there was a span of 14 bases. Per germline, CDR1 SGHAT and CDR2 FQNNGV. In DNA form, the CDR3 reads TGTGCCAGCAGCTTAGCGGAGGGACTCGGCAACACCATATATTTT. This gives the protein CASSLAEGLGNTIYF. Full variable domain (outside the CDR3, taken from reference TRBV11-2 and TRBJ1-3): EAGVAQSPRYKIIEKRQSVAFWCNPISGHATLYWYQQILGQGPKLLIQFQNNGVVDDSQLPKDRFSAERLKGVDSTLKIQPAKLEDSAVYLCASSLAEGLGNTIYFGEGSWLTVV.

The chain employs TRBV12-3 or TRBV12-4 and TRBJ2-7; D is uncertain. Trimming pared 4 bases from V and 3 bases from J, leaving 7 bases between. The CDR3 sequence is 12 residues long. CDR3 sequence: CASSWSNYEQYF. Here the CDR3 DNA reads TGTGCCAGCAGTTGGAGCAACTACGAGCAGTACTTC.

V usage is TRBV5-1 and J usage is TRBJ2-1; 8 nucleotides align to TRBD2. Germline-derived CDR1 and CDR2 are SGHRS and YFSETQ. The CDR3 loop spans 18 amino acids. Trimming cost V 4 bases and J 4 bases; bases outside gene matches: 16. The DNA for the CDR3 is TGCGCCAGCAGCCCAGGGGACCGAGCGGGAGTAAGGTACAATGAGCAGTTCTTC. This codes for CASSPGDRAGVRYNEQFF. The full variable domain, in which reference TRBV5-1 and TRBJ2-1 provide the parts outside the CDR3, is KAGVTQTPRYLIKTRGQQVTLSCSPISGHRSVSWYQQTPGQGLQFLFEYFSETQRNKGNFPGRFSGRQFSNSRSEMNVSTLELGDSALYLCASSPGDRAGVRYNEQFFGPGTRLTVL.

The chain couples TRBV6-5 to TRBJ1-6; 7 positions match TRBD1. The CDR3 runs 14 residues. Germline V gene data show CDR1 as MNHEY and CDR2 as SVGAGI. V lost 5 bases, J lost 10 bases, and 8 bases stayed unmatched. CDR3 sequence: CASSPDRDESPLHF. Here the CDR3 DNA reads TGTGCCAGCAGTCCCGACAGGGACGAATCACCCCTCCACTTT.

This clone came up a few times. The chain uses TRBV5-6 and TRBJ2-7; 8 positions match TRBD1. Germline V CDR1 and CDR2: SGHDT, YYEEEE. Trimming took 6 bases from V and 3 from J; bases not matched to a gene: 8. This CDR3 is built from 14 residues. CDR3 DNA sequence: TGTGCCAGCACCCCGGGGACAGGCGACTACGAGCAGTACTTC. Translated: CASTPGTGDYEQYF.

The V gene is TRBV7-2, the J gene TRBJ2-7, with 9 bases matching TRBD1. Trimming cost V 3 bases and J 7 bases; bases outside gene matches: 10. This CDR3 has 15 residues. CDR1 is SGHTA, CDR2 FQGNSA, per germline. The CDR3 reads CASSLTGTGYEEQYF. CDR3 DNA sequence: TGTGCCAGCAGCTTGACCGGGACAGGGTATGAAGAGCAGTACTTC. The full variable domain, completed using reference TRBV7-2 and TRBJ2-7, is GAGVSQSPSNKVTEKGKDVELRCDPISGHTALYWYRQSLGQGLEFLIYFQGNSAPDKSGLPSDRFSAERTGGSVSTLTIQRTQQEDSAVYLCASSLTGTGYEEQYFGPGTRLTVT.

The CDR3 sequence: CASSQGSGRGDTQYF. DNA of the CDR3: TGTGCCAGCAGCCAAGGGAGCGGGAGGGGAGATACGCAGTATTTT. The J gene is TRBJ2-3, the V gene TRBV4-2; 10 positions agree with TRBD2. The CDR3 consists of 15 residues. V was clipped by 1 base and J by 5 bases; unmatched bases: 3. The germline CDR1 and CDR2 sequences are LGHNA and YNFKEQ.

The chain carries TRBV2 and TRBJ1-5, with D possibly matching TRBD1 (5 bases). The V gene's germline CDR1 is SNHLY and CDR2 FYNNEI. This CDR3 spans 13 amino acids. V was pared by 6 bases and J by 0 bases, with 6 bases between. CDR3 DNA sequence: TGTGCCAGCAGAGACAGTAGCAATCAGCCCCAGCATTTT. This encodes CASRDSSNQPQHF.

The rearrangement links TRBV18 to TRBJ1-5, with D tentatively TRBD1 (5 bases). Germline lookup yields CDR1 KGHSH and CDR2 LQKENI. The CDR3 sequence is 14 residues long. Trimming took 2 bases from V and 9 from J, leaving 14 bases between them. The CDR3 DNA reads as TGTGCCAGCTCACCAATGGGGGGGGAAGGGCCCCAGCATTTT. Protein: CASSPMGGEGPQHF.

This clone is a singleton in its sample. The DNA for the CDR3 is TGTGCCAGCAGCCAAGATCGGGGGGAAACCTACGAGCAGTACTTC. It codes for CASSQDRGETYEQYF. The chain is built from TRBV4-2 and TRBJ2-7; 7 bases align to TRBD2. The junction had 4 bases not matched to a gene; V was cut back by 0 bases and J by 2 bases. The CDR3 sequence is 15 residues long. The germline gives CDR1 LGHNA, CDR2 YNFKEQ.

The chain joins TRBV5-6 to TRBJ1-1, with D possibly being TRBD1 (6 bases). With 4 bases removed from V and 3 bases from J, the gap between germline ends came to 16 bases. The CDR3 length is 15 residues. Germline CDR1 and CDR2: SGHDT and YYEEEE. The CDR3: CASSGTGTGYTEAFF. Here the CDR3 DNA reads TGTGCCAGCAGCGGAACAGGGACGGGTTACACTGAAGCTTTCTTT.

This chain's CDR3 is CASSYSDTEAFF. In DNA, the CDR3 is TGTGCCAGCAGCTACAGCGACACTGAAGCTTTCTTT. The genes are TRBV6-5 and TRBJ1-1; D is uncertain. V shed 6 bases and J shed 3 bases, with 8 bases lying between them. This CDR3 contains 12 residues. Germline values: CDR1 MNHEY, CDR2 SVGAGI.

CDR3 DNA: TGTGCCAGCAGCCCCGGGACTAGGACCTACGAGCAGTACTTC. This encodes CASSPGTRTYEQYF. This sequence joins TRBV9 and TRBJ2-7; 8 bases map to TRBD2. CDR3 length: 14 amino acids. Per the germline V gene, CDR1 is SGDLS and CDR2 is YYNGEE. Losses at the gene ends were 4 bases for V and 2 bases for J; bases not matched to a gene: 5.

This rearrangement joins TRBV6-6 to TRBJ2-3; 8 nucleotides match TRBD2. This CDR3 comprises 13 residues. Germline CDR1 MNHNY, CDR2 SVGAGI (reference sequence). V lost 8 bases, J lost 6 bases, and 7 bases stayed unmatched. Here the CDR3 reads CASEGLARDTQYF. Written as DNA, the CDR3 is TGTGCCAGCGAAGGACTAGCTAGGGATACGCAGTATTTT.

The chain carries TRBV7-2 and TRBJ1-5, with TRBD1 as a possible D gene (5 bases). V lost 2 bases and J 6 bases, leaving 8 bases between the germline ends. Germline V gives CDR1 SGHTA, CDR2 FQGNSA. The CDR3 loop spans 13 amino acids. The CDR3: CASSLTGGQPQHF. The CDR3 DNA reads as TGTGCCAGCAGCTTAACGGGGGGTCAGCCCCAGCATTTT.

The rearrangement links TRBV7-6 to TRBJ2-7; 8 bases agree with TRBD1. The CDR3 has 16 residues. The V gene end was trimmed by 5 bases and the J gene end by 0 bases; junction bases not matched to a gene: 9. Germline CDR1 and CDR2: SGHVS and FNYEAQ. This CDR3 is CASSPSGTGSSYEQYF. The CDR3 DNA sequence: TGTGCCAGCAGCCCTAGTGGGACAGGAAGCTCCTACGAGCAGTACTTC.

V and J are TRBV23-1 and TRBJ1-6; maybe TRBD1 (5 bases). TRBV23-1 is noted as an ORF with a role that remains uncertain. The V and J ends lost 4 bases and 10 bases respectively, with 26 bases between them. The CDR3 runs 18 residues. In nucleotides, the CDR3 is TGCGCCAGCAGTCGACCACCCTGGAGGTGGTTGGGGGGATCACCCCTCCACTTT. Its protein is CASSRPPWRWLGGSPLHF.

This rearrangement joins TRBV30 to TRBJ1-3; D not certain. Germline CDR1 is GTSNPN and CDR2 is SVGIG (reference sequence). Trimming took off 3 bases at V and 3 bases at J, with 12 bases between the two ends. CDR3 length: 14 residues. CDR3 coding DNA: TGTGCCTGGAGCCTCAGAGGATATGGAAACACCATATATTTT. This codes for CAWSLRGYGNTIYF.

This clone has just a few counts. This rearrangement joins TRBV30 to TRBJ1-2; 8 bases fit TRBD1. V was clipped by 5 bases and J by 6 bases; unmatched bases: 11. Germline CDR1 and CDR2: GTSNPN and SVGIG (reference sequence). The CDR3 is made up of 14 amino acids. For the CDR3, the DNA is TGTGCCTGGCGACCGGCAGGGGGCGACCATGGCTACACCTTC. This gives the protein CAWRPAGGDHGYTF.

The V gene is TRBV28, the J gene TRBJ2-7; D perhaps matches TRBD1 (6 bases). This CDR3 comprises 14 residues. Trimming removed 1 base from V and 3 bases from J, with 10 bases in between. CDR1 MDHEN and CDR2 SYDVKM come from the germline V gene. The CDR3 DNA reads TGTGCCAGCAGTTTATTAGGGGACAACTACGAGCAGTACTTC. It yields the protein CASSLLGDNYEQYF.

The V gene is TRBV24-1, the J gene TRBJ1-5; 7 nucleotides agree with TRBD1. The CDR3 length is 15 residues. CDR1 and CDR2 (germline): KGHDR, SFDVKD. The junction had 2 bases not matched to a gene; V was cut back by 2 bases and J by 2 bases. This CDR3 reads CATSDSDRGNQPQHF. The CDR3 nucleotides are TGTGCCACCAGTGATTCTGACAGGGGCAATCAGCCCCAGCATTTT.

This sequence joins TRBV18 and TRBJ2-1; possibly TRBD1 for D (5 bases). V lost 0 bases to trimming and J lost 4 bases, with 13 bases between them. The germline V gene has CDR1 KGHSH and CDR2 LQKENI. The CDR3 covers 16 residues. CDR3 bases: TGTGCCAGCTCACCACCGGTGGCAGGGCCTTACAATGAGCAGTTCTTC. Translated: CASSPPVAGPYNEQFF.

The chain employs TRBV28 and TRBJ1-1; possibly TRBD1 for D (5 bases). V lost 3 bases and J lost 11, with 13 bases in between. Per the germline V gene, CDR1 is MDHEN and CDR2 is SYDVKM. The CDR3 sequence is 12 residues long. The CDR3 DNA follows: TGTGCCAGCAGTTTTGGAGGGGAGGGTGCTTTCTTT. Its protein is CASSFGGEGAFF.

V and J are TRBV9 and TRBJ2-3; no clear D gene. The CDR3 totals 14 residues. V was shortened by 0 bases and J by 0 bases, with 5 bases between the two germline ends. Germline CDR1 and CDR2: SGDLS and YYNGEE. As DNA, the CDR3 is TGTGCCAGCAGCGTAGGCGTGAGCACAGATACGCAGTATTTT. This sequence encodes CASSVGVSTDTQYF.

The chain is built from TRBV13 and TRBJ1-1, with 7 bases fitting TRBD1. J lost 2 bases, V lost 6 bases, and 9 bases had no gene match. From germline, CDR1 is PRHDT and CDR2 FYEKMQ (reference sequence). The CDR3 contains 15 residues. Here the CDR3 reads CASSRGDRVNTEAFF. The CDR3 DNA reads TGTGCCAGCAGTCGAGGTGACAGGGTAAACACTGAAGCTTTCTTT.

CDR3 sequence: CASSHVASGAYEQYF. The CDR3 region has the DNA TGTGCCAGCAGTCATGTAGCTAGCGGGGCCTACGAGCAGTACTTC. This chain joins TRBV27 and TRBJ2-7; TRBD2 matches 9 bases. This CDR3 contains 15 residues. V was pared by 5 bases and J by 2 bases, with 7 bases of the junction left unmatched. CDR1 and CDR2 (germline): MNHEY, SMNVEV (reference sequence).

The genes are TRBV6-5 and TRBJ2-7; 7 bases align to TRBD2. Germline V CDR1 and CDR2: MNHEY, SVGAGI. V trimming: 2 bases; J trimming: 6 bases; junction bases outside the gene matches: 4. This CDR3 has 13 residues. The CDR3 is CASSYRAGLEQYF. The CDR3 DNA reads TGTGCCAGCAGTTACCGAGCGGGGCTCGAGCAGTACTTC.